This T cell receptor beta chain was observed in a study of identical twins. MiXCR, applied by TCRdb to the 5' RACE reads, yields one record per CDR3 protein. This sample carries just under 550,000 distinct CDR3 sequences, roughly 15% of them seen once, and the ten largest clones take 0.44%. CDR3 length: 16 residues. V was pared by 0 bases and J by 6 bases, with 12 bases of the junction left unmatched. Germline V gives CDR1 DFQATT, CDR2 SNEGSKA (reference sequence). These data were also filed under a second study, of yellow fever vaccine responses in identical twins.

The receptor was isolated from a woman aged 18 to 35 in good health. V usage is TRBV20-1 and J usage is TRBJ2-3; 7 bases agree with TRBD2. Sequencing was carried out using CD4+ T cells sorted from blood. The CDR3 here is CSARESLAGLRDTQYF. CDR3 coding DNA: TGCAGTGCTAGAGAGAGTTTAGCGGGCCTGCGGGATACGCAGTATTTT.